This T cell receptor (beta chain) appears in the sequencing data of a study of CD8+ T cells in alopecia areata. Looking at the study overall: It was oral tofacitinib, at 5 to 10 mg twice daily, that treated patients received. General study findings and limits: Scalp data also include sequences from resident alphabeta T cells of normal skin.

The junction had 13 bases not matched to a gene; V was cut back by 3 bases and J by 5 bases. The length of the CDR3 is 16 residues. Per germline, CDR1 SQVTM and CDR2 ANQGSEA. It was cDNA, reverse transcribed from extracted RNA, that served as the sequencing template. Assay: immunoSEQ multiplex PCR; the TCRdb copy retains only in-frame clones and omits some. The sample gives under 70,000 clones, roughly 60% of which show up once; approximately 17% is in the top ten. Peripheral blood and lesional scalp punch biopsies were taken from alopecia areata patients. The authors sorted CD4+ and CD8+ T cells from PBMCs. On this clone itself: Its antigen is undetermined.

This clonotype originated in a human donor with alopecia areata. The sample consisted of CD8+ T cells sorted from blood, taken at week 0. The chain links TRBV29-1 to TRBJ2-4; TRBD1 agrees at 7 bases. The CDR3 spells CSVEGPGDSSENIQYF. The CDR3 DNA reads TGCAGCGTTGAGGGACCCGGGGACAGTTCTGAAAACATTCAGTACTTC.